The clone carrying this T cell receptor beta chain has a handful of counts. Using constant-segment primers, 5'RACE produced TCR alpha and TCR beta cDNA libraries carrying sample barcodes and UMIs. TCRdb re-derived calls from the 5' RACE reads in MiXCR, one entry per CDR3 protein. The sample lists tens of thousands of distinct CDR3 sequences, roughly 7.2% seen once, with roughly 27% in the top ten. The length of the CDR3 is 15 residues. Germline V gene lookup returns CDR1 SGHTA and CDR2 FQGNSA. V gave up 5 bases and J gave up 8 bases, with 20 bases separating them. The sample originates from a study of T-cell memory formation after mild COVID-19. Across the study: Among the donors, TCR clusters were largely specific to each donor.

The sequence was obtained from a man in his late teens or twenties who had mild COVID-19 (a few samples of this study predate the infection). Cell type and time point are not known. The specimen sequenced was PBMCs or a T cell subset sorted from them (not recorded which). The chain uses TRBV7-2 and TRBJ2-3; D might be TRBD2 (6 bases). The CDR3 here is CASSPGPGVIGTQYF. CDR3 nucleotides: TGTGCCAGCAGCCCAGGCCCGGGGGTGATCGGTACGCAGTATTTT.